One sample yielded the 20 T cell receptor beta chains listed below, sequenced in a study of a mutant IDH1 vaccine in newly diagnosed glioma. As to time point: week 5, during vaccination. Every vaccine dose comprised 300 ug of mutant IDH1 20-mer peptide plus topical imiquimod. No antigen has been identified for these receptors. Repertoires were generated with immunoSEQ multiplex PCR, while TCRdb's copy carries only in-frame clones and drops some. The sample contains 20,000 to 30,000 clones, around 85% of which appear only once. Sequenced here: PBMCs, sampled from a glioma patient whose treatment included an IDH1 peptide vaccine. The receptors were gathered from a man aged 40-50 years with glioma. Some clones in this sample may be carry-over from other donors' samples.

The chain is built from TRBV7-7 and TRBJ1-3; no clear D. Germline V gene data show CDR1 as SSHAT and CDR2 as FNYEAQ (reference sequence). The CDR3 length is 15 residues. Here the CDR3 reads CASSASSSSGNTIYF. DNA for the CDR3: TGTGCTAGTTCGGCGTCTTCCAGCTCTGGAAACACCATATATTTT.

This clone has just a few counts. The rearrangement links TRBV6-6 to TRBJ2-3; TRBD1 might be the D (6 bases). From germline, CDR1 is MNHNY and CDR2 SVGAGI (reference sequence). V was clipped by 5 bases and J by 2 bases, with 14 bases between them. The length of the CDR3 is 15 residues. CDR3 DNA sequence: TGTGCCAGCAGTGGGCCGGGACACAACACAGATACGCAGTATTTT. Translating it yields CASSGPGHNTDTQYF.

This clone was recorded a few times. The J gene is TRBJ1-1, the V gene TRBV29-1; no clear D. CDR1 SQVTM and CDR2 ANQGSEA come from the germline V gene. The ends were cut back, 8 bases at V and 3 bases at J, with 19 bases in the middle. The CDR3 length is 14 residues. In nucleotides, the CDR3 is TGCAGCTCCCCGGGAGGGAGTTTGGACACTGAAGCTTTCTTT. This codes for CSSPGGSLDTEAFF.

In this sample, this clone turned up once. CDR3 loop: CAWSVLDMGFAKQYF. DNA of the CDR3: TGTGCCTGGAGTGTACTGGACATGGGATTTGCGAAGCAGTACTTC. The chain is built from TRBV30 and TRBJ2-5; perhaps TRBD1 as D (5 bases). With 0 bases removed from V and 11 bases from J, the gap between germline ends came to 22 bases. Germline V CDR1 and CDR2: GTSNPN, SVGIG (reference sequence). The CDR3 has 15 residues.

J is TRBJ2-5 and V is TRBV5-1; 8 bases line up with TRBD1. J lost 4 bases, V lost 3 bases, and 8 bases had no gene match. The CDR3 has 15 residues. Per the germline V gene, CDR1 is SGHRS and CDR2 is YFSETQ. The CDR3 loop is CASSYRQGNLETQYF. DNA for the CDR3: TGCGCCAGCAGCTATAGACAGGGGAACTTAGAGACCCAGTACTTC.

DNA for the CDR3: TGTGCCAGCAGTCCCTACACCTTACCTATCGATGGCTACACCTTC. It codes for CASSPYTLPIDGYTF. This chain connects TRBV6-5 to TRBJ1-2; D gene ambiguous. CDR1 and CDR2 (germline): MNHEY, SVGAGI. Trimming removed 5 bases from V and 6 bases from J, with 19 bases in between. CDR3 size: 15 residues.

The V gene is TRBV5-6, the J gene TRBJ2-1; D tentatively reads TRBD1 or TRBD2 (5 bases each). This CDR3 contains 14 residues. V lost 6 bases and J 10 bases, leaving 20 bases between the germline ends. Germline V gene lookup returns CDR1 SGHDT and CDR2 YYEEEE. This CDR3 reads CASTGVDGWGEQFF. The DNA of the CDR3 is TGTGCCAGCACCGGGGTTGACGGGTGGGGGGAGCAGTTCTTC.

In DNA, the CDR3 is TGTGCCAGCAGCCCCTACAGCATGAACACTGAAGCTTTCTTT. Translated: CASSPYSMNTEAFF. The chain carries TRBV9 and TRBJ1-1; the D is unclear. Trimming removed 4 bases at V and 0 bases at J, with 10 bases between. CDR1 and CDR2 from the germline V gene are SGDLS and YYNGEE. This CDR3 has 14 amino acids.

CDR3: CASRATATDTQYF. In DNA, the CDR3 is TGTGCCAGTAGAGCGACAGCGACAGATACGCAGTATTTT. The chain couples TRBV19 to TRBJ2-3, with D perhaps TRBD1 (5 bases). The CDR3 loop spans 13 amino acids. Germline values: CDR1 LNHDA, CDR2 SQIVND (reference sequence). With 6 bases removed from V and 3 bases from J, the gap between germline ends came to 10 bases.

The chain employs TRBV15 and TRBJ1-2; D unresolved. The length of the CDR3 is 13 residues. In germline, CDR1 is LNHNV, CDR2 YYDKDF (reference sequence). Trimming stripped 0 bases from V and 4 bases from J, with 6 bases between. The chain's CDR3 is CATSRDAFYGYTF. The CDR3 nucleotides are TGTGCCACCAGCAGAGACGCATTCTATGGCTACACCTTC.

The chain couples TRBV9 to TRBJ2-7, with 10 positions matching TRBD1. Germline trimming cut 4 bases from V and 6 bases from J; bases unmatched to any gene: 13. Germline V CDR1 and CDR2: SGDLS, YYNGEE. The CDR3 spans 16 residues. Here the CDR3 reads CASSPMSGTGEGEQYF. In nucleotides, the CDR3 is TGTGCCAGCAGCCCCATGTCCGGGACAGGGGAAGGCGAGCAGTACTTC. The whole variable domain, filled in from reference TRBV9 and TRBJ2-7, reads DSGVTQTPKHLITATGQRVTLRCSPRSGDLSVYWYQQSLDQGLQFLIQYYNGEERAKGNILERFSAQQFPDLHSELNLSSLELGDSALYFCASSPMSGTGEGEQYFGPGTRLTVT.

The chain has TRBV18 and TRBJ2-2; 7 bases fit TRBD1. The CDR3 has 15 residues. V was pared by 6 bases and J by 2 bases, with 6 bases of the junction left unmatched. Per germline, CDR1 KGHSH and CDR2 LQKENI. Here the CDR3 DNA reads TGTGCCAGCTCGGAAACAGGGGTCAACACCGGGGAGCTGTTTTTT. Amino acid sequence: CASSETGVNTGELFF. The full variable domain, rest sourced from reference TRBV18 and TRBJ2-2, is NAGVMQNPRHLVRRRGQEARLRCSPMKGHSHVYWYRQLPEEGLKFMVYLQKENIIDESGMPKERFSAEFPKEGPSILRIQQVVRGDSAAYFCASSETGVNTGELFFGEGSRLTVL.

This clone was seen once. The chain couples TRBV5-1 to TRBJ2-1, with 13 bases that match TRBD2. Germline CDR1 is SGHRS and CDR2 is YFSETQ. This CDR3 has 16 residues. V shed 3 bases and J 6 bases; nucleotides not matched to a gene: 6. The DNA of the CDR3 is TGCGCCAGCAGCTCGACGGGACTAGCGGGGACCAATGAGCAGTTCTTC. Translating it yields CASSSTGLAGTNEQFF.

The chain has TRBV29-1 and TRBJ2-5; tentative D call: TRBD1 (5 bases). The germline gives CDR1 SQVTM, CDR2 ANQGSEA. Deletions cut 2 bases from V and 2 bases from J, with 9 bases between. The CDR3 consists of 13 residues. CDR3 residues: CSVEITGQETQYF. The CDR3 nucleotides are TGCAGCGTTGAAATAACAGGTCAAGAGACCCAGTACTTC.

This chain uses TRBV2 with TRBJ1-4; D gene unclear. Per germline, CDR1 SNHLY and CDR2 FYNNEI. There are 15 residues in the CDR3. With 0 bases removed from V and 7 bases from J, the gap between germline ends came to 12 bases. The CDR3 DNA reads as TGTGCCAGCAGTGAAGCTGGCAGGTCTAGTGAAAAACTGTTTTTT. Translating it yields CASSEAGRSSEKLFF.

The gene calls are TRBV5-6 and TRBJ1-1; maybe TRBD1 (5 bases). Germline values: CDR1 SGHDT, CDR2 YYEEEE. The length of the CDR3 is 15 residues. V lost 2 bases and J 5 bases, leaving 16 bases between the germline ends. CDR3 nucleotide sequence: TGTGCCAGCAGCTTCTCCGGGGGAAGAAAGACTGAAGCTTTCTTT. Amino acid sequence: CASSFSGGRKTEAFF.

By sample share, this clone is medium-sized. The CDR3 DNA sequence: TGTGCCTGGAGTGGAAAGAGCAATCAGCCCCAGCATTTT. Encoded protein: CAWSGKSNQPQHF. V and J are TRBV30 and TRBJ1-5; no clear D gene. V shed 1 base and J shed 1 base, with 5 bases lying between them. This CDR3 region has 13 residues. Germline-derived CDR1 and CDR2 are GTSNPN and SVGIG (reference sequence).

This rearrangement joins TRBV7-9 to TRBJ2-1; D is unclear. With 2 bases removed from V and 3 bases from J, the gap between germline ends came to 8 bases. Germline V gene lookup returns CDR1 SEHNR and CDR2 FQNEAQ (reference sequence). The CDR3 runs to 14 residues. DNA of the CDR3: TGTGCCAGCAGCTTAACCTCCCACTACAATGAGCAGTTCTTC. It is translated as CASSLTSHYNEQFF. Using reference TRBV7-9 and TRBJ2-1 for the parts outside the CDR3, the full variable domain is DTGVSQNPRHKITKRGQNVTFRCDPISEHNRLYWYRQTLGQGPEFLTYFQNEAQLEKSRLLSDRFSAERPKGSFSTLEIQRTEQGDSAMYLCASSLTSHYNEQFFGPGTRLTVL.

The chain carries TRBV2 and TRBJ2-2; 9 bases align to TRBD1. Trimming removed 11 bases from V and 2 bases from J; junction bases left unmatched: 15. The CDR3 has 17 residues. CDR1 is SNHLY and CDR2 is FYNNEI in the germline V gene. CDR3 amino acids: CASSLVAGQGNTGELFF. In DNA, the CDR3 is TGTGCCTCTTCCTTAGTGGCGGGACAGGGTAACACCGGGGAGCTGTTTTTT.

V and J are TRBV6-5 and TRBJ1-5; unclear D gene. Germline lookup yields CDR1 MNHEY and CDR2 SVGAGI. This CDR3 spans 14 amino acids. V lost 3 bases, J lost 4 bases, and 10 bases lay in between. The CDR3 loop reads CASSYGRGNQPQHF. In nucleotides, the CDR3 is TGTGCCAGCAGTTATGGGCGGGGAAATCAGCCCCAGCATTTT.